Listed here is a single T cell receptor (beta chain). One end of the junction varies from germline; a read error may be responsible. The entry originates in a study of blood T cell repertoires in COVID-19. Clones were read by immunoSEQ multiplex PCR, and TCRdb kept only the in-frame ones, dropping some. The sample gives about 170,000 clones, about nine tenths of which show up once; around 3.3% is in the top ten. CDR1 is SGHTA, CDR2 FQGTGA, per germline. The CDR3 is 15 amino acids. The chain uses TRBV7-3 and TRBJ1-2; 9 nucleotides line up with TRBD1. The material sequenced was peripheral blood. This sequence was found in a man in his 70s with acute or convalescent COVID-19. The CDR3 sequence is CASSLTGGAVVGYTF. DNA for the CDR3: TGTGCCAGCAGCCTAACAGGGGGCGCAGTTGTTGGCTACACCTTC.